This T cell receptor beta chain comes out of a study of naive and memory T cell subsets. The CDR3 contains 14 residues. Trimming shortened V by 5 bases and J by 5 bases, and 11 bases separated the two germline ends. Germline V lookup: CDR1 SGHKS, CDR2 YYEKEE (reference sequence). This clonotype showed up just a few times. Its antigen is unidentified. Four PCR rounds used nested alpha and beta constant region primers plus the SP2 primer. TCRdb itself ran the 5' RACE reads through MiXCR, one entry per CDR3 protein. The table records 55,000 to 70,000 distinct CDR3 sequences, roughly 7.5% of them present only once. The library had UMIs added by 3' ligation of an oligonucleotide to TCR cDNA. Study findings and constraints: The RNA method is potentially sensitive to activation and differentiation changes.

This chain connects TRBV5-5 to TRBJ1-6; D is undetermined. The TCR was taken from a female donor in good health. The CDR3 region has the DNA TGTGCCAGCAGGGGCTGGGCTGATAATTCACCCCTCCACTTT. Its protein product is CASRGWADNSPLHF.